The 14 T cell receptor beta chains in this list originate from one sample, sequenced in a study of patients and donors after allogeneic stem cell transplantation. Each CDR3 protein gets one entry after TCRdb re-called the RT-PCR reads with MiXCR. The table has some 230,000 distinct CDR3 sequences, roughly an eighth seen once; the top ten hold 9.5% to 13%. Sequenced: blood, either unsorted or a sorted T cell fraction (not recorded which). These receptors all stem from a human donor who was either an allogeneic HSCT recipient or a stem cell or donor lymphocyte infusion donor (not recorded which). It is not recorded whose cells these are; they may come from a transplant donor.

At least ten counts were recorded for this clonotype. For the CDR3, the DNA is TGTGCCAGCAGTCCAGCCTACGAGCAGTACTTC. This encodes CASSPAYEQYF. The V and J genes are TRBV28 and TRBJ2-7; D is unclear. Trimming took 5 bases from V and 2 from J, leaving 4 bases between them. Germline lookup yields CDR1 MDHEN and CDR2 SYDVKM. The CDR3 has 11 residues.

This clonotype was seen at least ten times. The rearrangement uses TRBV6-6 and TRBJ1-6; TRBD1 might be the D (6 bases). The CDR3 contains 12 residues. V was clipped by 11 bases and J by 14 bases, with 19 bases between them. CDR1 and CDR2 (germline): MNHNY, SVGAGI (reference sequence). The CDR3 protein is CALGAPLGSLHF. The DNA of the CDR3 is TGTGCCCTGGGGGCACCCCTAGGGTCCCTCCACTTT.

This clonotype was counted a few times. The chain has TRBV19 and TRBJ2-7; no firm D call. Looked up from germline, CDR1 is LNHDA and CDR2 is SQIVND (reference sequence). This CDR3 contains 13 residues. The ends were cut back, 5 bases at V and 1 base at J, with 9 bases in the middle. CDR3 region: CASSRTLSYEQYF. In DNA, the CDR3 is TGTGCCAGTAGTCGGACCTTGTCCTACGAGCAGTACTTC.

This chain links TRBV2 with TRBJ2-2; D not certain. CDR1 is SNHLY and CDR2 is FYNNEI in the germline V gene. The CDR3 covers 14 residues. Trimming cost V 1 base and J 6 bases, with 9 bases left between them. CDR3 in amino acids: CASSEVWVAGELFF. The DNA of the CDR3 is TGTGCCAGCAGTGAAGTGTGGGTCGCCGGGGAGCTGTTTTTT.

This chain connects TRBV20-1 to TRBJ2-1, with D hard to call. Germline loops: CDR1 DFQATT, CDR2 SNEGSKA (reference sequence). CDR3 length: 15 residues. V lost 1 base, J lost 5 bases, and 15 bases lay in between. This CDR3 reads CSARGGSGPNNEQFF. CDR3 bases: TGCAGTGCTAGAGGGGGTTCGGGCCCGAACAATGAGCAGTTCTTC.

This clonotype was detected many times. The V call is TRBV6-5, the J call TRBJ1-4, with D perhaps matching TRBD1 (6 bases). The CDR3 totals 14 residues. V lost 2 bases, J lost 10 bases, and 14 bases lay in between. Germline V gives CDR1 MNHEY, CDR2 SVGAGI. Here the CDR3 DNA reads TGTGCCAGCAGTTACGGGGACACGGGTGGAAAACTGTTTTTT. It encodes CASSYGDTGGKLFF.

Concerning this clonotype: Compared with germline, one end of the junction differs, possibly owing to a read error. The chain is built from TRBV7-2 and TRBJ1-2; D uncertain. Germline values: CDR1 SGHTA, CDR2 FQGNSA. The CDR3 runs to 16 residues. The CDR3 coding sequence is TGTGCCAGCAGATTAGACGGCAGCCCTCAGATGTATGGCTACACCTTC. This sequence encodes CASRLDGSPQMYGYTF.

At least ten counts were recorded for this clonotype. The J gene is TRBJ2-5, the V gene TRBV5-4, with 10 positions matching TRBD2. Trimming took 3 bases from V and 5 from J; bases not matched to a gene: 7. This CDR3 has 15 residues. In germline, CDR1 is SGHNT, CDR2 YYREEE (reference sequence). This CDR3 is CASSSPSGGRETQYF. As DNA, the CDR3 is TGTGCCAGCAGCTCACCTAGCGGGGGTAGGGAGACCCAGTACTTC.

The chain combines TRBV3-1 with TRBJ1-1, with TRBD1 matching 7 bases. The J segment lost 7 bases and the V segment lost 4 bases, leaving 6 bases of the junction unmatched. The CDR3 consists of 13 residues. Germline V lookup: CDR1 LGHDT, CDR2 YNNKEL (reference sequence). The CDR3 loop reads CASSPSTGFEAFF. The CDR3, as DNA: TGTGCCAGCAGCCCCTCGACAGGGTTTGAAGCTTTCTTT.

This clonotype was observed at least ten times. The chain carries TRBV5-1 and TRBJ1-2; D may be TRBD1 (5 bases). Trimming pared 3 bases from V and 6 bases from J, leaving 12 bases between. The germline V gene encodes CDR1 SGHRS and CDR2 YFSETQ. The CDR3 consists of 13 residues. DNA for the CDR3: TGCGCCAGCAGCTCCGAGGGGAATCATGGCTACACCTTC. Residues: CASSSEGNHGYTF.

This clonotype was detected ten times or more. CDR3 amino acids: CASSLRVPGELFF. In DNA, the CDR3 is TGTGCCAGCAGTTTAAGGGTCCCCGGGGAGCTGTTTTTT. The genes are TRBV12-3 or TRBV12-4 and TRBJ2-2; D remains unclear. The CDR3 contains 13 residues. V dropped 2 bases and J dropped 6 bases, with 7 bases sitting between them.

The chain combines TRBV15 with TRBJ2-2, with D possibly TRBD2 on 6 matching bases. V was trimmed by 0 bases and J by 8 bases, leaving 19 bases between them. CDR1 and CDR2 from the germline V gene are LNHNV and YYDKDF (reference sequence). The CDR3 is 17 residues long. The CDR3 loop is CATSREGTPLMAGELFF. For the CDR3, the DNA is TGTGCCACCAGCAGAGAGGGGACTCCTCTCATGGCAGGGGAGCTGTTTTTT.

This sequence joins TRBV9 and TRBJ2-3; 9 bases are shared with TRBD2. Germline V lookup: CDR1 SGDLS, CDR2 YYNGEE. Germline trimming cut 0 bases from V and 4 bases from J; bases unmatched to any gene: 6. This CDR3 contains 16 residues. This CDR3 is CASSVGRGLAADTQYF. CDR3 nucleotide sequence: TGTGCCAGCAGCGTAGGAAGGGGACTAGCTGCAGATACGCAGTATTTT.

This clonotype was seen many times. CDR3 DNA: TGCAGTGCTAGAGTTTCGTACGGGAACTCCTACGAGCAGTACTTC. Its protein product is CSARVSYGNSYEQYF. The gene calls are TRBV20-1 and TRBJ2-7, with D tentatively TRBD2 (5 bases). Germline CDR1 is DFQATT and CDR2 is SNEGSKA (reference sequence). The CDR3 length is 15 residues. V lost 1 base and J lost 0, with 13 bases in between.